This is a list of T cell receptor beta chains from one sample in a study of CD8+ T cells in alopecia areata. The protocol was immunoSEQ multiplex PCR, while the TCRdb copy is restricted to in-frame clones and leaves out a portion. Here the sample spans roughly 250,000 clones, roughly 60% being singletons. The sample was CD4+ T cells sorted from blood, taken at roughly week 52, from a patient treated with tofacitinib. The receptor set was obtained from a human donor with alopecia areata. Each CDR3 is given with its conserved first and last residue. D genes are given only for firm matches. Where a row states a size, it is once, few, many or the class of an expanded clone; other rows omit it.

V gene: TRBV5-5
J gene: TRBJ2-3
D gene: NA
clone size: few
CDR3 DNA: TGTGCCAGCAGCGTTACTCTGGGGGGAAGGAGCACAGATACGCAGTATTTT
CDR3 protein: CASSVTLGGRSTDTQYF

V gene: TRBV5-6
J gene: TRBJ1-6
D gene: TRBD1
clone size: NA
CDR3 DNA: TGTGCCAGCAGCGGGGACAGGGGGGCCTCACCCCTCCACTTT
CDR3 protein: CASSGDRGASPLHF

V gene: TRBV18
J gene: TRBJ1-5
D gene: NA
clone size: few
CDR3 DNA: TGTGCCAGCTCACCCAGCACTTCTAGCAATCAGCCCCAGCATTTT
CDR3 protein: CASSPSTSSNQPQHF

V gene: TRBV18
J gene: TRBJ1-6
D gene: NA
clone size: NA
CDR3 DNA: TGTGCCAGCTCACCGGAGGGACAAGGGTCACCCCTCCACTTT
CDR3 protein: CASSPEGQGSPLHF

V gene: TRBV5-1
J gene: TRBJ1-6
D gene: NA
clone size: NA
CDR3 DNA: TGCGCCAGCAGCTTGAGCGTTGGATATTCACCCCTCCACTTT
CDR3 protein: CASSLSVGYSPLHF

V gene: TRBV25-1
J gene: TRBJ2-5
D gene: NA
clone size: few
CDR3 DNA: TGTGCCAGCAGTCCACCTAGGGTCCAGTGGGGAGAGACCCAGTACTTC
CDR3 protein: CASSPPRVQWGETQYF

V gene: TRBV20-1
J gene: TRBJ2-1
D gene: NA
clone size: NA
CDR3 DNA: TGCAGTGCTAGGAAGACACCTGAGCAGTTCTTC
CDR3 protein: CSARKTPEQFF

V gene: TRBV7-2
J gene: TRBJ1-5
D gene: NA
clone size: NA
CDR3 DNA: TGTGCCAGCAGCTTGCGAGGAGATCAGCCCCAGCATTTT
CDR3 protein: CASSLRGDQPQHF

V gene: TRBV5-1
J gene: TRBJ1-1
D gene: NA
clone size: NA
CDR3 DNA: TGCGCCAGCAGCTTGATCCTGGGTGACACTGAAGCTTTCTTT
CDR3 protein: CASSLILGDTEAFF

V gene: TRBV20-1
J gene: TRBJ1-1
D gene: NA
clone size: NA
CDR3 DNA: TGCAGTGCTAAGGACAGTGAAGCTTTCTTT
CDR3 protein: CSAKDSEAFF

V gene: TRBV29-1
J gene: TRBJ2-1
D gene: NA
clone size: NA
CDR3 DNA: TGCAGCGTTGAACAGCCCAATGAGCAGTTCTTC
CDR3 protein: CSVEQPNEQFF

V gene: TRBV7-2
J gene: TRBJ1-2
D gene: NA
clone size: NA
CDR3 DNA: TGTGCCAGCAGCTTAGCCCGGGGGCAGGGAGCCAACTATGGCTACACCTTC
CDR3 protein: CASSLARGQGANYGYTF

V gene: TRBV5-1
J gene: TRBJ1-2
D gene: NA
clone size: NA
CDR3 DNA: TGCGCCAGCAGCTTGGGAAGGGGTGGCGGCTACACCTTC
CDR3 protein: CASSLGRGGGYTF

V gene: TRBV30
J gene: TRBJ1-2
D gene: TRBD1
clone size: NA
CDR3 DNA: TGTGCCTGGTGGGACAGGGGACGTGGCTACACCTTC
CDR3 protein: CAWWDRGRGYTF

V gene: TRBV23-1
J gene: TRBJ1-2
D gene: TRBD1
clone size: NA
CDR3 DNA: TGCGCCAGCAGTCATGACAGGGACTATGGCTACACCTTC
CDR3 protein: CASSHDRDYGYTF

V gene: TRBV18
J gene: TRBJ1-2
D gene: NA
clone size: NA
CDR3 DNA: TGTGCCAGCTCACCACGGGGGGCTGTACATGGCTACACCTTC
CDR3 protein: CASSPRGAVHGYTF

V gene: TRBV29-1
J gene: TRBJ2-1
D gene: NA
clone size: NA
CDR3 DNA: TGCAGCGCAGGACCATGGAGTGAGCAGTTCTTC
CDR3 protein: CSAGPWSEQFF

V gene: TRBV29-1
J gene: TRBJ2-1
D gene: NA
clone size: NA
CDR3 DNA: TGCAGCGCGAGGAGGGCCGCTGAGCAGTTCTTC
CDR3 protein: CSARRAAEQFF

V gene: TRBV5-1
J gene: TRBJ2-3
D gene: TRBD1
clone size: NA
CDR3 DNA: TGCGCCAGCAGCTTACGGACAGGGGGGAGCACAGATACGCAGTATTTT
CDR3 protein: CASSLRTGGSTDTQYF

V gene: TRBV4-2
J gene: TRBJ2-7
D gene: NA
clone size: NA
CDR3 DNA: TGTGCCAGCAGCCAAGTTCGAGGAGGATACGAGCAGTACTTC
CDR3 protein: CASSQVRGGYEQYF

V gene: TRBV29-1
J gene: TRBJ2-5
D gene: TRBD2
clone size: few
CDR3 DNA: TGCAGCGTTGTTAGCGGGGTCCCCCAGGGGACCCAGTACTTC
CDR3 protein: CSVVSGVPQGTQYF

V gene: TRBV29-1
J gene: TRBJ2-3
D gene: NA
clone size: NA
CDR3 DNA: TGCAGCGTCTTCCTGGACGGGCGATTACACACAGATACGCAGTATTTT
CDR3 protein: CSVFLDGRLHTDTQYF

V gene: TRBV30
J gene: TRBJ2-3
D gene: TRBD1
clone size: NA
CDR3 DNA: TGTGCCTGGAGTGTCCGACAGGGGCGCACAGATACGCAGTATTTT
CDR3 protein: CAWSVRQGRTDTQYF

V gene: TRBV27
J gene: TRBJ2-7
D gene: NA
clone size: NA
CDR3 DNA: TGTGCCAGCAGAGATAGAAATTACGAGCAGTACTTC
CDR3 protein: CASRDRNYEQYF

V gene: TRBV6-6
J gene: TRBJ2-5
D gene: TRBD1
clone size: NA
CDR3 DNA: TGTGCCAGCAGCCCGGGACAGTGGGGCCAAGAGACCCAGTACTTC
CDR3 protein: CASSPGQWGQETQYF

V gene: TRBV7-2
J gene: TRBJ2-3
D gene: NA
clone size: NA
CDR3 DNA: TGTGCCAGCAGCCCCCACATGGGCGATACGCAGTATTTT
CDR3 protein: CASSPHMGDTQYF

V gene: TRBV7-2
J gene: TRBJ1-5
D gene: NA
clone size: few
CDR3 DNA: TGTGCCAGCACCAGGGACCGCAATCAGCCCCAGCATTTT
CDR3 protein: CASTRDRNQPQHF

V gene: TRBV29-1
J gene: TRBJ2-1
D gene: NA
clone size: NA
CDR3 DNA: TGCAGCGTTGGGGTCACGGACAAAAGCTCCTACAATGAGCAGTTCTTC
CDR3 protein: CSVGVTDKSSYNEQFF

V gene: TRBV6-5
J gene: TRBJ1-2
D gene: NA
clone size: few
CDR3 DNA: TGTGCCAGCAGTTCCACTGGGGAGGGCTACACCTTC
CDR3 protein: CASSSTGEGYTF

V gene: TRBV25-1
J gene: TRBJ2-7
D gene: TRBD1
clone size: NA
CDR3 DNA: TGTGCCAGCAGCAAGACAGGGGCCGGCGAGCAGTACTTC
CDR3 protein: CASSKTGAGEQYF

V gene: TRBV4-1
J gene: TRBJ1-2
D gene: NA
clone size: few
CDR3 DNA: TGCGCCAGCAGCCGCGCACGCGGGGGCGCTAGCTACACCTTC
CDR3 protein: CASSRARGGASYTF

V gene: TRBV5-1
J gene: TRBJ1-2
D gene: TRBD1
clone size: once
CDR3 DNA: TGCGCCAGCAGCTGGACAGGAGTCTTCGGCTACACCTTC
CDR3 protein: CASSWTGVFGYTF

V gene: TRBV19
J gene: TRBJ2-7
D gene: NA
clone size: few
CDR3 DNA: TGTGCCAGTAGTCGCGCGGATTTTGGATACGAGCAGTACTTC
CDR3 protein: CASSRADFGYEQYF

V gene: TRBV6-6
J gene: TRBJ2-6
D gene: NA
clone size: few
CDR3 DNA: TGTGCCAGCAGTTATTGGGGGGCCAACGTCCTGACTTTC
CDR3 protein: CASSYWGANVLTF

V gene: TRBV2
J gene: TRBJ2-1
D gene: TRBD2
clone size: NA
CDR3 DNA: TGTGCCAGCAGTTTTCCGGGGGGGCCGGTTAATGAGCAGTTCTTC
CDR3 protein: CASSFPGGPVNEQFF

V gene: TRBV29-1
J gene: TRBJ1-2
D gene: TRBD1
clone size: few
CDR3 DNA: TGCAGCGTTGGCGTTGGGCAGGGGGCGACTAACTATGGCTACACCTTC
CDR3 protein: CSVGVGQGATNYGYTF

V gene: TRBV30
J gene: TRBJ1-6
D gene: NA
clone size: NA
CDR3 DNA: TGTGCCTGGAGATCAGGGACAAATTCACCCCTCCACTTT
CDR3 protein: CAWRSGTNSPLHF

V gene: TRBV27
J gene: TRBJ2-3
D gene: TRBD2
clone size: NA
CDR3 DNA: TGTGCCAGCCCTTCGGAGGCGGGGGGCACAGATACGCAGTATTTT
CDR3 protein: CASPSEAGGTDTQYF

V gene: TRBV30
J gene: TRBJ1-5
D gene: NA
clone size: NA
CDR3 DNA: TGTGCCTGGACCGAAGGAGGCAGGGATCAGCCCCAGCATTTT
CDR3 protein: CAWTEGGRDQPQHF

V gene: TRBV30
J gene: TRBJ1-3
D gene: NA
clone size: NA
CDR3 DNA: TGTGCCTGGTCAAGATCTAGGAACTCTGGAAACACCATATATTTT
CDR3 protein: CAWSRSRNSGNTIYF

V gene: TRBV15
J gene: TRBJ2-2
D gene: NA
clone size: NA
CDR3 DNA: TGTGCCACCAGCAGAGCAGGGGTTAACGGGGAGCTGTTTTTT
CDR3 protein: CATSRAGVNGELFF

V gene: TRBV6-5
J gene: TRBJ2-3
D gene: NA
clone size: few
CDR3 DNA: TGTGCCAGCAGTTACTCCTCGGGGGTAGATACGCAGTATTTT
CDR3 protein: CASSYSSGVDTQYF

V gene: TRBV4-2
J gene: TRBJ2-5
D gene: NA
clone size: NA
CDR3 DNA: TGTGCCACCGCGGGACAGACTGATCAACTGGAAGAGACCCAGTACTTC
CDR3 protein: CATAGQTDQLEETQYF

V gene: TRBV7-8
J gene: TRBJ2-1
D gene: TRBD2
clone size: NA
CDR3 DNA: TGTGCCAGCAGCTTAACGGGGGGGGCCCCGGTGAATGAGCAGTTCTTC
CDR3 protein: CASSLTGGAPVNEQFF

V gene: TRBV7-6
J gene: TRBJ2-3
D gene: TRBD2
clone size: few
CDR3 DNA: TGTGCCAGCAGTTCTCTAGCGGGGGCCACAGATACGCAGTATTTT
CDR3 protein: CASSSLAGATDTQYF

V gene: TRBV5-1
J gene: TRBJ1-2
D gene: NA
clone size: NA
CDR3 DNA: TGCGCCAGCAGCACCAGGGGACCGGGCGGCTACACCTTC
CDR3 protein: CASSTRGPGGYTF

V gene: TRBV2
J gene: TRBJ1-1
D gene: NA
clone size: few
CDR3 DNA: TGTGCCAGCAGTGAAAGTTTGGCGACATCGAACACTGAAGCTTTCTTT
CDR3 protein: CASSESLATSNTEAFF

V gene: TRBV12-5
J gene: TRBJ2-2
D gene: NA
clone size: NA
CDR3 DNA: TGTGCTAGTGGTTTGGTCTCCGGGGAGCTGTTTTTT
CDR3 protein: CASGLVSGELFF